The source of this T cell receptor (beta chain) is a study of blood T cell repertoires in COVID-19. Study at large: There were acute and convalescent COVID-19 samples, and they came from the United States, Italy and Spain. PBMCs, B-cell-depleted T cells, or T cells were the source of the cDNA or gDNA that made up the material.

Authors' processing steps: Estimation of nucleated cell counts was performed using reference gene primer amplification. Measured with immunoSEQ multiplex PCR; TCRdb has only the in-frame clones, and not every one. The D gene and trimming were derived from the DNA, and the V and J assignments and clone size from that table. Of about 180,000 clones listed, approximately 84% are singletons. The TCR was taken from a man aged 18 to 30 with active or convalescent COVID-19. The specimen sequenced was peripheral blood.

The CDR3 nucleotides read TGTGCCAGCAGTTTTGGGGCTGTGAACCTATTAACCTCCGGGGAGCTGTTTTTT. This encodes CASSFGAVNLLTSGELFF. This sequence joins TRBV27 and TRBJ2-2; perhaps TRBD1 as D (5 bases). V shed 3 bases and J shed 6 bases, with 23 bases lying between them. Germline CDR1 reads MNHEY; CDR2 reads SMNVEV (reference sequence). The CDR3 sequence is 18 residues long.